These T cell receptor beta chains were read from a single sample in a study of radiotherapy plus CTLA-4 blockade in lung cancer. TCRdb keeps only in-frame clones here, not all; method: immunoSEQ multiplex PCR. The sample has 90,000 to 100,000 clones; around 88% are singletons. The starting material was peripheral blood, obtained from a patient treated with radiotherapy plus ipilimumab. Receptors were obtained from a human donor with non-small cell lung cancer that progressed on radiotherapy plus ipilimumab. Both conserved end residues are part of each CDR3. D genes are given only for firm matches. Part of the rows lack a size; the others show once, few, many or a class for expanded clones.

d_gene,abundance,v_gene,j_gene,CDR3aa,CDR3nt
.,.,TRBV6-1,TRBJ1-3,CASSGGRVTGNTIYF,TGTGCCAGCAGTGGCGGCAGAGTAACTGGAAACACCATATATTTT
.,.,TRBV7-8,TRBJ2-1,CASSFGAENNEQFF,TGTGCCAGCAGCTTTGGGGCAGAGAACAATGAGCAGTTCTTC
TRBD2,once,TRBV7-9,TRBJ2-5,CASSLSGTETQYF,TGTGCCAGCAGCTTAAGCGGGACCGAGACCCAGTACTTC
.,.,TRBV7-9,TRBJ2-3,CASSTRQAQALGTDTQYF,TGTGCCAGCAGCACCCGACAGGCCCAAGCACTTGGAACAGATACGCAGTATTTT
TRBD2,.,TRBV7-3,TRBJ2-7,CASSPASGRAHEQYF,TGTGCCAGCAGCCCAGCTAGCGGGAGGGCCCACGAGCAGTACTTC
TRBD1,.,TRBV5-4,TRBJ2-5,CASSLNGDSQETQYF,TGTGCCAGCAGCCTCAACGGGGACAGCCAAGAGACCCAGTACTTC
.,.,TRBV4-1,TRBJ2-7,CASSQVITTSYEQYF,TGCGCCAGCAGCCAAGTCATCACTACCTCCTACGAGCAGTACTTC
.,.,TRBV4-2,TRBJ2-4,CASSQRAGAKNIQYF,TGTGCCAGCAGCCAAAGGGCGGGTGCCAAAAACATTCAGTACTTC
TRBD1,once,TRBV5-4,TRBJ2-5,CASSTAKTGEETQYF,TGTGCCAGCAGCACCGCCAAGACAGGGGAGGAGACCCAGTACTTC
.,.,TRBV10-3,TRBJ2-3,CAISTGSDTQYF,TGTGCCATCAGTACTGGATCAGATACGCAGTATTTT
.,.,TRBV23-1,TRBJ2-1,CASSQESLEYEQFF,TGCGCCAGCAGTCAAGAGAGCCTAGAGTATGAGCAGTTCTTC
.,.,TRBV10-2,TRBJ2-1,CASSNNPGDREQFF,TGCGCCAGCAGCAATAACCCGGGGGATCGCGAGCAGTTCTTC
TRBD1,.,TRBV28,TRBJ2-7,CASRGTGAFSYEQYF,TGTGCCAGCAGGGGGACAGGCGCGTTCTCCTACGAGCAGTACTTC
.,.,TRBV7-8,TRBJ2-7,CASSRSRDLRSYF,TGTGCCAGCAGCCGGAGCCGGGACCTTCGTAGTTACTTC
TRBD2,.,TRBV4-1,TRBJ2-7,CASSLITSVPSYEQYF,TGCGCCAGCAGTCTAATTACTAGCGTTCCATCCTACGAGCAGTACTTC
TRBD1,.,TRBV15,TRBJ2-7,CATSRVSQGVVPYEQYF,TGTGCCACCAGCAGAGTTTCTCAGGGGGTCGTCCCCTACGAGCAGTACTTC
.,.,TRBV2,TRBJ2-3,CASRQSTSTDTQYF,TGTGCCAGCCGACAGAGTACGAGCACAGATACGCAGTATTTT
.,.,TRBV5-1,TRBJ2-1,CASSFMTPSSYNEQFF,TGCGCCAGCAGCTTCATGACACCGAGCTCCTACAATGAGCAGTTCTTC
.,.,TRBV5-1,TRBJ1-1,CASSSTYRSTGTEAFF,TGCGCCAGCAGCTCAACCTACAGGAGTACGGGCACTGAAGCTTTCTTT
TRBD1,.,TRBV30,TRBJ2-1,CAWSSGTGVSNEQFF,TGTGCCTGGAGTTCCGGGACAGGGGTAAGCAATGAGCAGTTCTTC
.,.,TRBV7-3,TRBJ2-7,CASSLFPGLAYEQYF,TGTGCCAGCAGTTTGTTTCCCGGCCTAGCCTACGAGCAGTACTTC
.,.,TRBV2,TRBJ2-1,CASSEGVSSNEQFF,TGTGCCAGCAGTGAGGGGGTCAGCAGCAATGAGCAGTTCTTC